This record covers a single T cell receptor (beta chain). A junction boundary mismatches the germline segment, possibly from a read error. The germline V gene encodes CDR1 MNHEY and CDR2 SVGEGT. The CDR3 length is 15 residues. Via MiXCR, TCRdb re-called the RT-PCR reads, giving one row per CDR3 protein. Here the sample spans some 31,000 distinct CDR3 sequences, about two fifths being singletons. The record originates from a study of patients and donors after allogeneic stem cell transplantation. V is TRBV6-2 or TRBV6-3 and J is TRBJ2-7; 11 bases agree with TRBD2. The receptor's source is a human donor who was either an allogeneic HSCT recipient or a stem cell or donor lymphocyte infusion donor (not recorded which). It is not recorded whose cells these are; they may come from a transplant donor. The sample comprised blood, either unsorted or a sorted T cell fraction (not recorded which). For the CDR3, the DNA is TGTGCCAGCAAGTCTCCTAGCGGGAGGTCCTTCGAGCAGTACTTC. It is translated as CASKSPSGRSFEQYF.